This T cell receptor beta chain stems from a study of T cell responses to AZD1222 COVID-19 vaccine. Study-level background: Second-dose recipients at about 4 or about 12 weeks were treated as one pooled group. Whole-study findings and limits: The span of vaccine-associated CD4 TCRs extended across spike, with dominance at 160-218 and 743-854. Clonal diversity may have been underestimated in mostly white British donors.

Of note for this clone: The target antigen is unknown.

This table comes from immunoSEQ multiplex PCR, and its TCRdb copy is limited to in-frame clones, with some not included. The table includes some 120,000 clones, approximately 89% detected once. The CDR3 totals 15 residues. Trimming removed 5 bases from V and 7 bases from J, with 21 bases in between. CDR1 is SGHRS and CDR2 is YFSETQ in the germline V gene. The sequence was obtained from an adult in good health. This rearrangement joins TRBV5-1 to TRBJ1-1; tentative D call: TRBD1 (6 bases). The specimen was peripheral blood, collected on day 0 of AZD1222 vaccination. The CDR3 reads CASRILSGASIEAFF. As DNA, the CDR3 is TGCGCCAGCAGAATTCTGTCGGGGGCCTCCATTGAAGCTTTCTTT.